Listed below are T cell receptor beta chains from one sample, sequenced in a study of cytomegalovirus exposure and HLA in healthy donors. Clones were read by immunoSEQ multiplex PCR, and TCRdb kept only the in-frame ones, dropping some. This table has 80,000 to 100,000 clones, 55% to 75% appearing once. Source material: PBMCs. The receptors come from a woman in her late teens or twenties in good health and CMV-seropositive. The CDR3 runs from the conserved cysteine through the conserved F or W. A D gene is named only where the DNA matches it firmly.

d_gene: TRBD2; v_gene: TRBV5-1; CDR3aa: CASSLMAGGSTDTQYF
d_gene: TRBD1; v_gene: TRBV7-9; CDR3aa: CASSESGGDRGNKAQHF
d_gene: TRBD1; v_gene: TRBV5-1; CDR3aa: CASSLGDRAGEKLFF
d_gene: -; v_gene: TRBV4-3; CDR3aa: CASSQVRENTEAFF
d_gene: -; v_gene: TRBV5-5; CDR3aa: CASSVDLPYGYTF
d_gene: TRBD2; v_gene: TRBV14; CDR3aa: CASSQGLAGGLHEQYF
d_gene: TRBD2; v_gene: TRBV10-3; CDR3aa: CAISGGPSGGYEQYF
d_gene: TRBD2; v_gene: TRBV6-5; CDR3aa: CASISGRGGRDEQYF
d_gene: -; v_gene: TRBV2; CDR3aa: CASSEALQAENSPLHF
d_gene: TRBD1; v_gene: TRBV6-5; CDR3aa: CASSLGQGGYEQYF
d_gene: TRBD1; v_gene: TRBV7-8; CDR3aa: CASSLGRGQGYEQYF
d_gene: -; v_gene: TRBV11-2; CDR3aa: CASSSIRGSYTF
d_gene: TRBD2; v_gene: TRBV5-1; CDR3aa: CASSLAGGAGPRDTQYF
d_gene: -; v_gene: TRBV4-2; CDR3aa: CASSQGPGYEQYF
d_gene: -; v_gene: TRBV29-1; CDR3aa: CSVREATGELFF
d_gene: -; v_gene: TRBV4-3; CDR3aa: CASSQGAGTEAFF
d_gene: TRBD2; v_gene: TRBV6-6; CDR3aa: CASTTPGGPSYEQYF
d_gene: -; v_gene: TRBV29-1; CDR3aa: CSAGLNNEQFF
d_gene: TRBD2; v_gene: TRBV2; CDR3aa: CASQRRGGYEQYF
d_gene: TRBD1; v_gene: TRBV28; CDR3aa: CASSYLLGRQGGTDTQYF
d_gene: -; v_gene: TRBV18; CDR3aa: CASSPFSGNIQYF
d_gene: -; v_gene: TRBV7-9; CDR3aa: CASSFSGPGDEQFF
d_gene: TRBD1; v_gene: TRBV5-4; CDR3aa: CASSWTGGTGELFF
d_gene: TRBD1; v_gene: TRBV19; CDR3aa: CASNDVDRNQFF
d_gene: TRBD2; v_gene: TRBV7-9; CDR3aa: CASSLGRLAGGETQYF
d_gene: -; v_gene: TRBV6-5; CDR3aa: CASSFTGFGEKLFF
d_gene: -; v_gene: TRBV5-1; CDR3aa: CASSLYITGELFF
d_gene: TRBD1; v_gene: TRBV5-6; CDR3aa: CASSHWTGPGYTF
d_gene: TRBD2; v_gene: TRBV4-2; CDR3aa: CASSQDPWTSGSETQYF
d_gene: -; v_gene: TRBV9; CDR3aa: CASSVGERTYEQYF
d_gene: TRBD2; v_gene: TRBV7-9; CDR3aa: CASSFIPSGGYYEQYF
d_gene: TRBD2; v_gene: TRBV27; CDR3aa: CASSLSVPSGYSSYEQYF
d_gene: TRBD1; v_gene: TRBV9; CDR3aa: CASSTGGWETQYF
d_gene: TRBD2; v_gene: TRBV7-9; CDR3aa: CASSLVLSGVRNEQFF
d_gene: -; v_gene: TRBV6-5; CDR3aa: CASSYSSRDMNTEAFF
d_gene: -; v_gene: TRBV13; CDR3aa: CASSLASGNEQFF
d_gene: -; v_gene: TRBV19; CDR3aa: CASSPAPRPQETQYF
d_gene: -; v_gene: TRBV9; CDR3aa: CASSPSNVGTEAFF
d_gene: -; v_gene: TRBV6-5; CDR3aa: CASRTGGARTGELFF
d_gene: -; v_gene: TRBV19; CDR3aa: CASSMEGPQETQYF
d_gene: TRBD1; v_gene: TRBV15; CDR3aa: CATSRGQSRHEQYF